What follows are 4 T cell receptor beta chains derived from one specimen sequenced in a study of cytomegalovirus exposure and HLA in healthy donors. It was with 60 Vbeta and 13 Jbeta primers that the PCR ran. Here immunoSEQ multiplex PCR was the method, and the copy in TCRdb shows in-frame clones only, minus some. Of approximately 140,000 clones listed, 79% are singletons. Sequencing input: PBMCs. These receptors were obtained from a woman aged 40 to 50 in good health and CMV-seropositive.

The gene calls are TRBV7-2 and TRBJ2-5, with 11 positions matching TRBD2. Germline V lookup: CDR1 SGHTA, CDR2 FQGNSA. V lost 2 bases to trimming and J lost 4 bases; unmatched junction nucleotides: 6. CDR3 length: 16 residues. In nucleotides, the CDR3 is TGTGCCAGCAGCTTACTGCGACTAGCGGGGCGAGAGACCCAGTACTTC. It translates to CASSLLRLAGRETQYF.

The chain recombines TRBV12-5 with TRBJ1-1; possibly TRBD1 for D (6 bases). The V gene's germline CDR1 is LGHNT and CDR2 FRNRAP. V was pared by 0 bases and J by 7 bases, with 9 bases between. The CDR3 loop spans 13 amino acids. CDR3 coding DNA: TGTGCTAGTGGTTTGGTTAGGACAGATGAAGCTTTCTTT. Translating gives CASGLVRTDEAFF.

The CDR3 sequence: CASSPGSGRNTEAFF. The CDR3 DNA is TGTGCCAGTAGTCCCGGAAGCGGACGGAACACTGAAGCTTTCTTT. The rearrangement joins TRBV19 to TRBJ1-1; no clear D. V was trimmed by 5 bases and J by 1 base, leaving 14 bases between them. The CDR3 consists of 15 residues. The germline V gene encodes CDR1 LNHDA and CDR2 SQIVND (reference sequence).

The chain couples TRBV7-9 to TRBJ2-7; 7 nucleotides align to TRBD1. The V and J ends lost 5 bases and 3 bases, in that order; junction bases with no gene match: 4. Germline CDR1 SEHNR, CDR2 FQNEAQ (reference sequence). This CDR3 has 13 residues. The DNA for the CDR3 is TGTGCCAGCAGCCTTACAGGGGACTACGAGCAGTACTTC. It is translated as CASSLTGDYEQYF.